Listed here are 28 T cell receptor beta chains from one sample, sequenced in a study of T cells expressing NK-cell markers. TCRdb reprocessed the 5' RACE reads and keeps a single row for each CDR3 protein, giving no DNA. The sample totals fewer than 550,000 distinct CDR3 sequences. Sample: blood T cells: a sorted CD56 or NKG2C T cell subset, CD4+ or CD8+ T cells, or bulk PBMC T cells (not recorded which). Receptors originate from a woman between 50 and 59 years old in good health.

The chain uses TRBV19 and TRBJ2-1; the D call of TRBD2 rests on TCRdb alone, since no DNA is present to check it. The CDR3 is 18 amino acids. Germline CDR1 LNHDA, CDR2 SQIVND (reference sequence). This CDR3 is CASSIGPTSGRQYNEQFF.

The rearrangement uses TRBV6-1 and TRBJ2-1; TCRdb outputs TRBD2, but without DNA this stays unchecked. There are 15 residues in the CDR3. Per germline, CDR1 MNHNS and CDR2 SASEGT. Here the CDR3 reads CASSPRYSPSGEQFF.

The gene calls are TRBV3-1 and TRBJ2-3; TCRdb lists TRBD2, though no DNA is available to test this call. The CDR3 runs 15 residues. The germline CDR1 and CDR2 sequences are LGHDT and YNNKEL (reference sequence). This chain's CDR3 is CASSQGLAGTHTQYF.

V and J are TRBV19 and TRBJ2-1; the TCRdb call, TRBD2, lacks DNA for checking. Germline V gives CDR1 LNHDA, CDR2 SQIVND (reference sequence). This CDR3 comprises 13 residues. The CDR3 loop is CASSTMPGLEQFF.

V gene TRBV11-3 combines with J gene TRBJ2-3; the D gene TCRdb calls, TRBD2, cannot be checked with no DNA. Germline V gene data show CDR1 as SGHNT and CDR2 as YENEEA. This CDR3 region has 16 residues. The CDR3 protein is CASSFFQLARRSTQYF. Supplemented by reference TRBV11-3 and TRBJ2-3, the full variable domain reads EAGVVQSPRYKIIEKKQPVAFWCNPISGHNTLYWYLQNLGQGPELLIRYENEEAVDDSQLPKDRFSAERLKGVDSTLKIQPAELGDSAVYLCASSFFQLARRSTQYFGPGTRLTVL.

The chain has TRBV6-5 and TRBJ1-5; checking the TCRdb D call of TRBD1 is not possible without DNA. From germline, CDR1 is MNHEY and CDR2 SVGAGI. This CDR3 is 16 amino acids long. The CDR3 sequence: CASRTTGGSSNQPQHF.

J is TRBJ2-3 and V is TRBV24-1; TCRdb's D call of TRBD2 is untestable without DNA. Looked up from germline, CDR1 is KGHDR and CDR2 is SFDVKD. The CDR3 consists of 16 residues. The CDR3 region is CATSDLIAGGADTQYF.

CDR3 protein: CASSLIAGRGFFSGANVLTF. The rearrangement links TRBV7-6 to TRBJ2-6; no DNA is available, so the TRBD1 call from TCRdb remains unchecked. Germline V gene data show CDR1 as SGHVS and CDR2 as FNYEAQ. This CDR3 contains 20 residues. Complete variable domain (other parts from reference TRBV7-6 and TRBJ2-6): GAGVSQSPRYKVTKRGQDVALRCDPISGHVSLYWYRQALGQGPEFLTYFNYEAQQDKSGLPNDRFSAERPEGSISTLTIQRTEQRDSAMYRCASSLIAGRGFFSGANVLTFGAGSRLTVL.

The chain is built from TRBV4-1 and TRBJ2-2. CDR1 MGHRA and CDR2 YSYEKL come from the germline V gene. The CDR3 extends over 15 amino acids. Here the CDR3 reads CASSPFGSWTGELFF.

The CDR3 loop reads CSAPGRGEQETQYF. J is TRBJ2-5 and V is TRBV20-1; with no DNA, the TCRdb D assignment of TRBD2 cannot be verified. The CDR3 spans 14 residues. Looked up from germline, CDR1 is DFQATT and CDR2 is SNEGSKA (reference sequence).

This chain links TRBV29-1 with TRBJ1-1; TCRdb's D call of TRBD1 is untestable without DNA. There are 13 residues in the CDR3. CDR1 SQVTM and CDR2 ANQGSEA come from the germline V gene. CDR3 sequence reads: CSVASRGLAEAFF.

This CDR3 is CARALAGGNEQFF. The genes are TRBV2 and TRBJ2-1; lacking DNA, the TRBD2 call made by TCRdb goes unchecked. Germline V gene data show CDR1 as SNHLY and CDR2 as FYNNEI. This CDR3 spans 13 amino acids.

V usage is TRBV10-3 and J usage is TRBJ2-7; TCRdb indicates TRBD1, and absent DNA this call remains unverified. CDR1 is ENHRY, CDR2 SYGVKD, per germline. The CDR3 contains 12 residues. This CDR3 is CAISGTGLEQYF.

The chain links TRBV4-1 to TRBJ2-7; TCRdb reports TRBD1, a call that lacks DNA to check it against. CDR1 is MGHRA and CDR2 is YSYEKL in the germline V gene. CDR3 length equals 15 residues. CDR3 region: CASSQEGTDFYEQYF.

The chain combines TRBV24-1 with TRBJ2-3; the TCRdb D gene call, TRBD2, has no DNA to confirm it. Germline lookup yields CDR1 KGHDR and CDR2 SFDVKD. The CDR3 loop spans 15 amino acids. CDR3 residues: CATSDLRSGTDTQYF.

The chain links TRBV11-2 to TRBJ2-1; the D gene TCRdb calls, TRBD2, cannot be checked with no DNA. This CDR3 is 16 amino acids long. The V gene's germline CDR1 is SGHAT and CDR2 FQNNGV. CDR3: CASRGLAGSSYNEQFF.

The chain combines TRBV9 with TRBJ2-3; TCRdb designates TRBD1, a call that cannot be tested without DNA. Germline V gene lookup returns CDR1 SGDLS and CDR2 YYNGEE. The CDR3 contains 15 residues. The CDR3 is CASSVKWGGADTQYF.

The CDR3 spells CSAVGGEDAEKLFF. The genes are TRBV20-1 and TRBJ1-4. CDR3 length: 14 residues. Germline CDR1 is DFQATT and CDR2 is SNEGSKA (reference sequence).

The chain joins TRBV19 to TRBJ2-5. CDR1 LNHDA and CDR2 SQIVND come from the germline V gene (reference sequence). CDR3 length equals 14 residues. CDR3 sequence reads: CASSTTLGSRTQYF.

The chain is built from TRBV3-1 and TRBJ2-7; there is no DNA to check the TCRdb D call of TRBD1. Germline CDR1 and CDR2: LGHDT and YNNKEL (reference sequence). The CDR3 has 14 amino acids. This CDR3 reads CASSRGRETYEQYF.

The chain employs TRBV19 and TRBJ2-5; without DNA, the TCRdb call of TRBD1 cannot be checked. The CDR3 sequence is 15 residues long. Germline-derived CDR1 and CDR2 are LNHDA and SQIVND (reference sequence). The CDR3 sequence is CASSVGTGVRETQYF.

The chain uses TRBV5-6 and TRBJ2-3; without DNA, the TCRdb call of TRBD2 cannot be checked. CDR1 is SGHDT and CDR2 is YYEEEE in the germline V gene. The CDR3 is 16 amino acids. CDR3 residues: CASSLTVSGRTDTQYF.

CDR3 sequence reads: CASSRESRDTQYF. The chain has TRBV3-1 and TRBJ2-3. The CDR3 sequence is 13 residues long. Germline values: CDR1 LGHDT, CDR2 YNNKEL (reference sequence).

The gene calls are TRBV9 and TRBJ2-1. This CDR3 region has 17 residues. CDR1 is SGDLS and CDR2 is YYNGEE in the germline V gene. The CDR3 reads CASSVATSTSSYNEQFF.

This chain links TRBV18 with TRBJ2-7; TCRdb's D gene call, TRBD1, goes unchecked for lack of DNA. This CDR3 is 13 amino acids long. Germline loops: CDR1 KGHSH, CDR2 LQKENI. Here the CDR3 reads CASTFLDRGEQYF.

This chain's CDR3 is CASSLSSGTGVSDEQFF. The chain couples TRBV7-9 to TRBJ2-1; the TCRdb call, TRBD1, lacks DNA for checking. Germline V CDR1 and CDR2: SEHNR, FQNEAQ (reference sequence). CDR3 length: 17 residues.

CDR3 in amino acids: CASSHTEGYGYTF. The chain has TRBV12-3 or TRBV12-4 and TRBJ1-2. The CDR3 has 13 residues.

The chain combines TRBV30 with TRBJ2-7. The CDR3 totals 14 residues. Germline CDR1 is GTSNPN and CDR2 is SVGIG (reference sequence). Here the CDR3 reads CAWSVKGGTYEQYF.